The TCR beta chain described here comes from a study of T-cell memory formation after mild COVID-19. Germline CDR1 is MNHNS and CDR2 is SASEGT. CDR3 length equals 15 residues. Trimming cost V 6 bases and J 4 bases; bases outside gene matches: 9. Constant-segment primers and 5'RACE yielded cDNA libraries for TCR alpha and TCR beta, each carrying sample barcodes and UMIs. TCRdb re-analysed the 5' RACE reads in MiXCR, keeping a single row per CDR3 protein. The profile covers roughly 410,000 distinct CDR3 sequences, with 20% to 25% appearing a single time and 7.5% to 10% taken by the ten largest. A note on this clonotype: Antigen unknown.

Notes on the study in general: CD4+ contracting clones were mainly CM and EM; CD8+ ones, EMRA.

The sequencing sample was made of PBMCs or a T cell subset sorted from them (not recorded which). The chain employs TRBV6-1 and TRBJ1-1, with 9 bases that match TRBD1. The source of this sequence is an adult woman who had mild COVID-19 (a few samples of this study predate the infection). Cell type and time point are not known. The CDR3 region has the DNA TGTGCCAGCAGAGTCGGGACAGGGAGGTCCACTGAAGCTTTCTTT. Translation: CASRVGTGRSTEAFF.